One sample yielded the 17 T cell receptor beta chains listed below, sequenced in a study of blood T cell repertoires in COVID-19. Profiling relied on immunoSEQ multiplex PCR, and the TCRdb table lists in-frame clones only, not all of them. The sample lists some 60,000 clones, about 80% occurring once. Sequencing was done on a sample of peripheral blood. The source is an elderly man with COVID-19, enrolled during active disease.

A few counts support this clone. The rearrangement uses TRBV5-6 and TRBJ1-6; D gene unclear. The CDR3 is 14 amino acids. In germline, CDR1 is SGHDT, CDR2 YYEEEE. Trimming shortened V by 0 bases and J by 7 bases, and 8 bases separated the two germline ends. CDR3 loop: CASSLVAENSPLHF. CDR3 sequence (DNA): TGTGCCAGCAGCTTGGTGGCAGAAAATTCACCCCTCCACTTT. The whole variable domain, filled in from reference TRBV5-6 and TRBJ1-6, reads DAGVTQSPTHLIKTRGQQVTLRCSPKSGHDTVSWYQQALGQGPQFIFQYYEEEERQRGNFPDRFSGHQFPNYSSELNVNALLLGDSALYLCASSLVAENSPLHFGNGTRLTVT.

The chain uses TRBV5-1 and TRBJ2-3; 7 bases are a match to TRBD2. V trimming: 4 bases; J trimming: 0 bases; junction bases outside the gene matches: 5. The CDR3 loop spans 15 amino acids. Germline assignment: CDR1 SGHRS and CDR2 YFSETQ. In nucleotides, the CDR3 is TGCGCCAGCAGCCCATCTAGCGGTAGCACAGATACGCAGTATTTT. Protein product: CASSPSSGSTDTQYF.

The chain uses TRBV10-3 and TRBJ1-4; TRBD1 is a possible D gene (5 bases). The germline V and J ends were trimmed by 6 bases and 7 bases, with 15 bases remaining between them. The germline V gene encodes CDR1 ENHRY and CDR2 SYGVKD. CDR3 size: 14 residues. The DNA for the CDR3 is TGTGCCATCAGACCCACTGGGGCAAGTGAAAAACTGTTTTTT. The encoded protein is CAIRPTGASEKLFF.

This clone was found a few times. V gene TRBV27 combines with J gene TRBJ2-2; D possibly corresponds to TRBD1 (5 bases). Germline V gene data show CDR1 as MNHEY and CDR2 as SMNVEV (reference sequence). V was trimmed by 3 bases and J by 2 bases, leaving 10 bases between them. The CDR3 totals 15 residues. The CDR3 spells CASSLRTTNTGELFF. CDR3 nucleotides: TGTGCCAGCAGTTTGCGGACAACCAACACCGGGGAGCTGTTTTTT.

The V call is TRBV11-3, the J call TRBJ2-1, with TRBD1 matching over 9 bases. Germline trimming cut 3 bases from V and 6 bases from J; bases unmatched to any gene: 6. Germline V gene lookup returns CDR1 SGHNT and CDR2 YENEEA. CDR3 length: 15 residues. In DNA, the CDR3 is TGTGCCAGCAGCTTTATGGGACAGGGATTCAATGAGCAGTTCTTC. Translated: CASSFMGQGFNEQFF.

The V gene is TRBV9, the J gene TRBJ2-2, with 9 bases aligning to TRBD1. This CDR3 has 14 amino acids. Germline V gene sequence: CDR1 SGDLS, CDR2 YYNGEE. The ends lost 6 bases at V and 7 bases at J; junction bases unmatched: 7. DNA for the CDR3: TGTGCCAGCACCAGGACAGGGGTTGACGGGGAGCTGTTTTTT. The encoded protein is CASTRTGVDGELFF.

J is TRBJ2-1 and V is TRBV29-1; a possible D gene is TRBD2 (6 bases). Trimming removed 7 bases at V and 2 bases at J, with 15 bases between. From germline, CDR1 is SQVTM and CDR2 ANQGSEA. This CDR3 spans 14 amino acids. The CDR3 DNA reads as TGCAGCGCCGCGGGACTCCCTACCTACAATGAGCAGTTCTTC. It translates to CSAAGLPTYNEQFF.

This clone was observed a few times. The rearrangement joins TRBV3-1 (or the pseudogene TRBV3-2) to TRBJ2-7; D possibly corresponds to TRBD2 (7 bases). Germline values: CDR1 LGHDT, CDR2 YNNKEL (reference sequence). Deletions cut 4 bases from V and 5 bases from J, with 15 bases between. This CDR3 is 14 amino acids long. The CDR3 DNA reads TGTGCCAGCAGCCCCCTAGGGGGGGTCGACGAGCAGTACGTC. Translated, it gives CASSPLGGVDEQYV.

The chain couples TRBV10-3 to TRBJ1-3; 7 nucleotides agree with TRBD1. V was pared by 3 bases and J by 0 bases, with 2 bases of the junction left unmatched. CDR1 and CDR2 (germline): ENHRY, SYGVKD. The length of the CDR3 is 15 residues. This CDR3 reads CAISDPGGSGNTIYF. The CDR3 coding sequence is TGTGCCATCAGTGACCCAGGGGGCTCTGGAAACACCATATATTTT.

The chain carries TRBV18 and TRBJ1-2; 12 bases are shared with TRBD1. The ends lost 4 bases at V and 3 bases at J; junction bases unmatched: 3. This CDR3 comprises 15 residues. Germline CDR1 and CDR2: KGHSH and LQKENI. CDR3 in amino acids: CASSQGTGGDYGYTF. The DNA of the CDR3 is TGTGCCAGCTCACAAGGGACAGGGGGCGACTATGGCTACACCTTC.

The J gene is TRBJ1-2, the V gene TRBV5-1; tentatively, D is TRBD1 (5 bases). Per germline, CDR1 SGHRS and CDR2 YFSETQ. This CDR3 spans 13 amino acids. V gave up 2 bases and J gave up 11 bases, with 16 bases separating them. The CDR3 here is CASSFQVTVGYTF. The CDR3 nucleotides read TGCGCCAGCAGCTTCCAAGTGACAGTCGGATACACCTTC.

This clone occurred a few times. V and J are TRBV19 and TRBJ1-5, with D possibly being TRBD1 (6 bases). Germline CDR1 and CDR2: LNHDA and SQIVND (reference sequence). V was clipped by 5 bases and J by 0 bases, with 20 bases between them. The CDR3 extends over 18 amino acids. The DNA for the CDR3 is TGTGCCAGTAGTCCAGACAGGTGGGGAATTTATAGCAATCAGCCCCAGCATTTT. Its translation is CASSPDRWGIYSNQPQHF.

The chain links TRBV5-8 to TRBJ2-1; 10 positions match TRBD2. From germline, CDR1 is SGHTS and CDR2 YDEGEE. This CDR3 region has 15 residues. V trimming: 4 bases; J trimming: 8 bases; junction bases outside the gene matches: 9. The CDR3 nucleotides are TGTGCCAGCAGCGCGCTAGCGGGAGCTTCCCATGAGCAGTTCTTC. It is translated as CASSALAGASHEQFF.

This chain links TRBV7-6 with TRBJ2-3, with 9 nucleotides matching TRBD2. The germline V gene encodes CDR1 SGHVS and CDR2 FNYEAQ. CDR3 size: 16 residues. The trim removed 4 bases at V and 8 bases at J, leaving 13 bases unmatched. DNA for the CDR3: TGTGCCAGCAGCTACTGGACTAGCGAGATGGGGGGTACGCAGTATTTT. Protein: CASSYWTSEMGGTQYF.

The rearrangement joins TRBV5-4 to TRBJ1-3; no definite D call. The CDR3 is made up of 15 amino acids. V lost 0 bases and J 1 base, leaving 8 bases between the germline ends. Germline assignment: CDR1 SGHNT and CDR2 YYREEE (reference sequence). CDR3 sequence (DNA): TGTGCCAGCAGCTTGGGGGCAGGATCTGGAAACACCATATATTTT. This codes for CASSLGAGSGNTIYF.

V usage is TRBV19 and J usage is TRBJ1-2, with TRBD1 matching 8 bases. Germline V gene sequence: CDR1 LNHDA, CDR2 SQIVND (reference sequence). The CDR3 covers 15 residues. The junction had 6 bases not matched to a gene; V was cut back by 4 bases and J by 2 bases. This chain's CDR3 is CASSTEGQVNYGYTF. CDR3 bases: TGTGCCAGTAGTACCGAGGGACAGGTAAACTATGGCTACACCTTC.

V gene TRBV4-2 combines with J gene TRBJ1-6; D might be TRBD1 (5 bases). Germline CDR1 and CDR2: LGHNA and YNFKEQ. V shed 0 bases and J shed 6 bases, with 21 bases lying between them. The CDR3 extends over 19 amino acids. For the CDR3, the DNA is TGTGCCAGCAGCCAAGATAGGGGAGCGGGCCGCGGGCGTAATTCACCCCTCCACTTT. This translates into CASSQDRGAGRGRNSPLHF.